The 8 T cell receptor beta chains listed next were all sequenced from one sample in a study of monozygotic twins with inflammatory bowel disease. TCRdb reanalyzed the 5' RACE reads and collapses them to one entry per CDR3 protein, without DNA. This sample contains 300,000 to 400,000 distinct CDR3 sequences. The sequenced material came from blood. These receptor sequences come from a human donor with ulcerative colitis or Crohn's disease, or a healthy co-twin of an affected twin (not recorded which).

The chain combines TRBV28 with TRBJ1-3; there is no DNA to check the TCRdb D call of TRBD1. The CDR3 is 16 residues long. Germline V gives CDR1 MDHEN, CDR2 SYDVKM. The chain's CDR3 is CASTSPGGGSGNTIYF.

The CDR3 here is CASSPYPGQRDAPTDTQYF. The genes are TRBV12-3 or TRBV12-4 and TRBJ2-3; the D gene TCRdb calls, TRBD2, cannot be checked with no DNA. The CDR3 spans 19 residues.

The chain uses TRBV11-2 and TRBJ1-3. This CDR3 has 16 amino acids. Per germline, CDR1 SGHAT and CDR2 FQNNGV. The CDR3 loop is CASSLDRSHSGNTIYF. The whole variable domain, remainder taken from reference TRBV11-2 and TRBJ1-3, is EAGVAQSPRYKIIEKRQSVAFWCNPISGHATLYWYQQILGQGPKLLIQFQNNGVVDDSQLPKDRFSAERLKGVDSTLKIQPAKLEDSAVYLCASSLDRSHSGNTIYFGEGSWLTVV.

The chain couples TRBV20-1 to TRBJ2-3; TCRdb lists TRBD2, though no DNA is available to test this call. This CDR3 region has 14 residues. CDR1 is DFQATT and CDR2 is SNEGSKA in the germline V gene (reference sequence). The CDR3 is CSAPLAPSTDTQYF.

This CDR3 is CASSLPQGQGADEQYF. The chain couples TRBV11-1 to TRBJ2-7; TCRdb names TRBD1, which stays unverified in the absence of DNA. The germline V gene encodes CDR1 SGHAT and CDR2 FQDESV (reference sequence). The CDR3 spans 16 residues.

The gene calls are TRBV2 and TRBJ2-7; there is no DNA to check the TCRdb D call of TRBD1. This CDR3 spans 13 amino acids. Germline V gene lookup returns CDR1 SNHLY and CDR2 FYNNEI. CDR3 sequence: CASSKDRTYEQYF.

The chain couples TRBV4-1 to TRBJ1-1; there is no DNA to check the TCRdb D call of TRBD1. CDR3 size: 14 residues. Looked up from germline, CDR1 is MGHRA and CDR2 is YSYEKL. The CDR3 sequence is CASTTGTQNTEAFF.

The V call is TRBV10-2, the J call TRBJ2-7; TCRdb lists TRBD1, though no DNA is available to test this call. Germline values: CDR1 WSHSY, CDR2 SAAADI. The CDR3 consists of 13 residues. This CDR3 is CAIRTGVPYEQYF.